These T cell receptor beta chains were read from a single sample in a study of regulatory T cells in long-lasting Graves disease. MiXCR, applied by TCRdb to the multiplex PCR reads, yields one record per CDR3 protein. The sample has under 450,000 distinct CDR3 sequences, 20% to 30% seen once; the top ten hold roughly a quarter. Sequencing was performed on peripheral blood mononuclear cells (PBMCs), taken when the disease was refractory, from a patient treated with antithyroid drugs. Receptors originate from a female donor with Graves disease. Both conserved end residues are part of each CDR3. Each record gives: V gene, J gene, D gene, clone size, CDR3 protein, CDR3 DNA. D genes are given only for firm matches. Only some rows state a clone size, as once, few, many or a class for expanded clones.

V gene: TRBV2
J gene: TRBJ1-4
D gene: TRBD1
clone size: many
CDR3 protein: CASSGTGNEKLFF
CDR3 DNA: TGTGCCAGTTCGGGGACAGGGAATGAAAAACTGTTTTTT

V gene: TRBV6-1
J gene: TRBJ1-2
D gene: -
clone size: many
CDR3 protein: CASSAGLNYGYTF
CDR3 DNA: TGTGCCAGCAGCGCCGGGCTTAACTATGGCTACACCTTC

V gene: TRBV7-2
J gene: TRBJ2-7
D gene: TRBD2
clone size: few
CDR3 protein: CASSRDYTGEQYF
CDR3 DNA: TGTGCCAGCAGCCGGGACTACACGGGGGAGCAGTACTTC

V gene: TRBV2
J gene: TRBJ2-5
D gene: -
clone size: many
CDR3 protein: CASTSGGDEETQYF
CDR3 DNA: TGTGCCAGCACAAGCGGAGGGGATGAGGAGACCCAGTACTTC

V gene: TRBV20-1
J gene: TRBJ2-7
D gene: -
clone size: -
CDR3 protein: CSASGDMEQYF
CDR3 DNA: TGCAGTGCTAGCGGGGACATGGAGCAGTACTTC

V gene: TRBV3-1
J gene: TRBJ1-2
D gene: TRBD1
clone size: -
CDR3 protein: CASSQDAQGAGYGYTF
CDR3 DNA: TGTGCCAGCAGCCAAGATGCACAGGGGGCGGGCTATGGCTACACCTTC

V gene: TRBV7-2
J gene: TRBJ2-6
D gene: -
clone size: many
CDR3 protein: CASREGANVLTF
CDR3 DNA: TGTGCCAGCAGAGAGGGGGCCAACGTCCTGACTTTC

V gene: TRBV7-8
J gene: TRBJ1-5
D gene: -
clone size: -
CDR3 protein: CASSLNRDSNQPQHF
CDR3 DNA: TGTGCCAGCAGCTTGAACAGGGATAGCAATCAGCCCCAGCATTTT

V gene: TRBV2
J gene: TRBJ2-7
D gene: -
clone size: many
CDR3 protein: CASGERIRSYEQYF
CDR3 DNA: TGTGCCAGCGGAGAGCGGATCCGCTCCTACGAGCAGTACTTC

V gene: TRBV20-1
J gene: TRBJ1-2
D gene: -
clone size: -
CDR3 protein: CSAVDLTLGYTF
CDR3 DNA: TGCAGTGCCGTCGACCTCACCCTTGGCTACACCTTC

V gene: TRBV27
J gene: TRBJ2-3
D gene: -
clone size: few
CDR3 protein: CASRIPGYTDTQYF
CDR3 DNA: TGTGCCAGCAGAATACCGGGGTACACGGATACGCAGTATTTT

V gene: TRBV7-2
J gene: TRBJ2-7
D gene: -
clone size: many
CDR3 protein: CASSLDRERPYEQYF
CDR3 DNA: TGTGCCAGCAGCTTAGATCGGGAGCGTCCCTACGAGCAGTACTTC

V gene: TRBV18
J gene: TRBJ1-2
D gene: -
clone size: -
CDR3 protein: CASSPSQDYGYTF
CDR3 DNA: TGTGCCAGCTCACCAAGCCAGGACTATGGCTACACCTTC

V gene: TRBV30
J gene: TRBJ2-7
D gene: TRBD1
clone size: few
CDR3 protein: CAWSAQGQGNEQYF
CDR3 DNA: TGTGCCTGGAGTGCCCAGGGACAGGGAAACGAGCAGTACTTC

V gene: TRBV6-2/TRBV6-3
J gene: TRBJ2-4
D gene: TRBD2
clone size: few
CDR3 protein: CASRGGSTIQYF
CDR3 DNA: TGTGCCAGCAGGGGCGGGAGCACCATTCAGTACTTC

V gene: TRBV12-5
J gene: TRBJ2-1
D gene: -
clone size: -
CDR3 protein: CASGLETLAEQFF
CDR3 DNA: TGTGCTAGTGGTTTGGAGACTCTCGCGGAGCAGTTCTTC

V gene: TRBV6-1
J gene: TRBJ1-1
D gene: -
clone size: few
CDR3 protein: CASSRYATLNTEAFF
CDR3 DNA: TGTGCCAGCAGTCGGTACGCGACCCTGAACACTGAAGCTTTCTTT

V gene: TRBV7-9
J gene: TRBJ2-7
D gene: -
clone size: -
CDR3 protein: CASSLVLQAYSYVEQYF
CDR3 DNA: TGTGCCAGCAGCTTGGTTTTACAGGCGTACTCTTACGTCGAGCAGTACTTC

V gene: TRBV11-2
J gene: TRBJ2-7
D gene: -
clone size: -
CDR3 protein: CASSLGTTLEEQNF
CDR3 DNA: TGTGCCAGCAGCTTAGGGACGACCCTTGAGGAGCAGAACTTC

V gene: TRBV18
J gene: TRBJ2-5
D gene: -
clone size: -
CDR3 protein: CASSPFEPETQYF
CDR3 DNA: TGTGCCAGCTCACCATTTGAGCCAGAGACCCAGTACTTC

V gene: TRBV2
J gene: TRBJ1-1
D gene: TRBD1
clone size: few
CDR3 protein: CASSPRRQGGKAFF
CDR3 DNA: TGTGCCAGCAGTCCGCGACGACAGGGGGGGAAAGCTTTCTTT

V gene: TRBV28
J gene: TRBJ1-2
D gene: TRBD1
clone size: many
CDR3 protein: CASRFQGVNYGYTF
CDR3 DNA: TGTGCCAGTAGGTTCCAGGGGGTTAACTATGGCTACACCTTC

V gene: TRBV6-1
J gene: TRBJ2-7
D gene: -
clone size: -
CDR3 protein: CASSEALPWTQGSYEQYF
CDR3 DNA: TGTGCCAGCAGTGAAGCGCTTCCTTGGACCCAGGGCTCCTACGAGCAGTACTTC

V gene: TRBV7-9
J gene: TRBJ2-7
D gene: -
clone size: -
CDR3 protein: CASEPRGRHEQYF
CDR3 DNA: TGTGCCAGCGAACCCCGAGGGCGCCACGAGCAGTACTTC

V gene: TRBV20-1
J gene: TRBJ2-4
D gene: -
clone size: once
CDR3 protein: CSAQTDLAKNIQYF
CDR3 DNA: TGCAGTGCTCAGACTGATCTAGCCAAAAACATTCAGTACTTC

V gene: TRBV19
J gene: TRBJ1-2
D gene: TRBD1
clone size: -
CDR3 protein: CASSTGGGSGYTF
CDR3 DNA: TGTGCCAGTAGTACAGGGGGTGGCTCTGGCTACACCTTC

V gene: TRBV30
J gene: TRBJ2-2
D gene: -
clone size: -
CDR3 protein: CALTGDIYTGELFF
CDR3 DNA: TGTGCCTTAACCGGTGACATCTACACCGGGGAGCTGTTTTTT

V gene: TRBV29-1
J gene: TRBJ1-1
D gene: -
clone size: -
CDR3 protein: CGAGENTEAFF
CDR3 DNA: TGCGGTGCAGGGGAGAACACTGAAGCTTTCTTT

V gene: TRBV7-6
J gene: TRBJ2-5
D gene: TRBD2
clone size: few
CDR3 protein: CASSLAVYSGEQETQYF
CDR3 DNA: TGTGCCAGCAGCTTAGCTGTTTACAGCGGGGAACAAGAGACCCAGTACTTC

V gene: TRBV5-1
J gene: TRBJ2-2
D gene: -
clone size: few
CDR3 protein: CASSTEYRELFF
CDR3 DNA: TGCGCCAGCAGCACAGAGTACCGGGAGCTGTTTTTT

V gene: TRBV27
J gene: TRBJ2-7
D gene: TRBD2
clone size: many
CDR3 protein: CASSSLGTSGASYEQYF
CDR3 DNA: TGTGCCAGCAGTTCTCTAGGGACTAGCGGCGCCTCCTACGAGCAGTACTTC

V gene: TRBV4-1
J gene: TRBJ1-1
D gene: -
clone size: -
CDR3 protein: CASSQVEGGGLNTEAFF
CDR3 DNA: TGCGCCAGCAGCCAGGTGGAGGGCGGGGGGTTGAACACTGAAGCTTTCTTT

V gene: TRBV3-1
J gene: TRBJ2-5
D gene: TRBD2
clone size: -
CDR3 protein: CASSQGSGRGQETQYF
CDR3 DNA: TGTGCCAGCAGCCAAGGTAGCGGGAGAGGCCAAGAGACCCAGTACTTC

V gene: TRBV2
J gene: TRBJ2-7
D gene: TRBD1
clone size: many
CDR3 protein: CASIRDRGLYF
CDR3 DNA: TGTGCCAGCATCAGGGACAGGGGGTTATACTTC

V gene: TRBV28
J gene: TRBJ2-7
D gene: TRBD1
clone size: many
CDR3 protein: CASSSPGTGSHEQYF
CDR3 DNA: TGTGCCAGCAGTTCCCCCGGGACAGGGTCCCACGAGCAGTACTTC

V gene: TRBV27
J gene: TRBJ1-2
D gene: -
clone size: -
CDR3 protein: CASSKFLQDLYGYTF
CDR3 DNA: TGTGCCAGCAGTAAATTCTTACAGGACTTATATGGCTACACCTTC

V gene: TRBV7-9
J gene: TRBJ1-1
D gene: TRBD1
clone size: -
CDR3 protein: CASRYQGGENTEAFF
CDR3 DNA: TGTGCCAGCAGATATCAGGGGGGTGAGAACACTGAAGCTTTCTTT

V gene: TRBV2
J gene: TRBJ2-7
D gene: TRBD1
clone size: many
CDR3 protein: CASRWTGNYEQYF
CDR3 DNA: TGTGCCAGCAGATGGACAGGGAACTACGAGCAGTACTTC

V gene: TRBV3-1
J gene: TRBJ2-5
D gene: -
clone size: many
CDR3 protein: CASSQDLGTQETQYF
CDR3 DNA: TGTGCCAGCAGCCAAGATCTCGGCACCCAAGAGACCCAGTACTTC

V gene: TRBV19
J gene: TRBJ2-7
D gene: -
clone size: few
CDR3 protein: CASSIAASPLEQYF
CDR3 DNA: TGTGCCAGTAGTATAGCGGCTAGCCCCCTCGAGCAGTACTTC

V gene: TRBV28
J gene: TRBJ2-7
D gene: TRBD2
clone size: many
CDR3 protein: CASRSTGGYPYEQYF
CDR3 DNA: TGTGCCAGCAGGTCGACGGGGGGGTACCCCTACGAGCAGTACTTC

V gene: TRBV20-1
J gene: TRBJ2-5
D gene: TRBD2
clone size: few
CDR3 protein: CSVRTSGRGQETQYF
CDR3 DNA: TGCAGTGTCCGGACTAGCGGGAGAGGCCAAGAGACCCAGTACTTC

V gene: TRBV6-1
J gene: TRBJ2-2
D gene: TRBD2
clone size: many
CDR3 protein: CASFGGRGAGELFF
CDR3 DNA: TGTGCCAGCTTCGGCGGGAGAGGCGCCGGGGAGCTGTTTTTT

V gene: TRBV28
J gene: TRBJ1-6
D gene: -
clone size: -
CDR3 protein: CASSPGQPNVFNSPLHF
CDR3 DNA: TGTGCCAGCAGTCCCGGACAGCCGAACGTCTTTAATTCACCCCTCCACTTT

V gene: TRBV20-1
J gene: TRBJ1-2
D gene: -
clone size: -
CDR3 protein: CSARGGLGGYTF
CDR3 DNA: TGCAGTGCCAGAGGGGGGCTAGGGGGCTACACCTTC

V gene: TRBV7-9
J gene: TRBJ2-7
D gene: TRBD1
clone size: -
CDR3 protein: CASSFPGQGASYEQYF
CDR3 DNA: TGTGCCAGCAGCTTTCCCGGACAGGGGGCCTCCTACGAGCAGTACTTC

V gene: TRBV2
J gene: TRBJ2-2
D gene: TRBD2
clone size: few
CDR3 protein: CASSDGTSRAGELFF
CDR3 DNA: TGTGCCAGCAGTGATGGGACTAGTCGGGCCGGGGAGCTGTTTTTT

V gene: TRBV2
J gene: TRBJ2-2
D gene: -
clone size: -
CDR3 protein: CASNTRVGVGVGELFF
CDR3 DNA: TGTGCCAGCAATACTCGGGTAGGGGTTGGAGTCGGGGAGCTGTTTTTT

V gene: TRBV20-1
J gene: TRBJ2-7
D gene: -
clone size: many
CDR3 protein: CSARGSDRPYEQYF
CDR3 DNA: TGCAGTGCTAGAGGATCTGACAGGCCCTACGAGCAGTACTTC

V gene: TRBV7-2
J gene: TRBJ2-2
D gene: TRBD2
clone size: -
CDR3 protein: CASSPAAGGDTGELFF
CDR3 DNA: TGCGCCAGCAGCCCGGCGGCGGGAGGAGACACCGGGGAGCTGTTTTTT

V gene: TRBV6-1
J gene: TRBJ2-2
D gene: TRBD1
clone size: many
CDR3 protein: CASSHPRTGDGELFF
CDR3 DNA: TGTGCCAGCAGCCATCCCCGGACAGGCGACGGGGAGCTGTTTTTT